Listed here are 14 T cell receptor beta chains from one sample, sequenced in a study of OX40 agonist ivuxolimab in advanced cancers. Library preparation was by the immunoSEQ multiplex PCR assay. This is the immuneACCESS table as TCRdb keeps it, with only in-frame sequences that have V and J called. A part of the clones is gone; compared with another copy, unresolved V genes explain less than half, and the rest is unexplained. This sample holds 45,000 to 60,000 clones; 90% were observed only once. The ten largest account for 5% to 5.5% of the sample. Sequences were derived from CD4+ or CD8+ T cells sorted from blood, sampled in a trial of the OX40 agonist ivuxolimab. The receptors originated from an adult with an advanced solid tumor such as melanoma, head and neck, liver or kidney cancer.

The chain links TRBV7-9 to TRBJ2-7; 13 bases line up with TRBD2. The CDR3 extends over 16 amino acids. V shed 2 bases and J 3 bases; nucleotides not matched to a gene: 4. Germline assignment: CDR1 SEHNR and CDR2 FQNEAQ (reference sequence). The CDR3 DNA sequence: TGTGCCAGCAGCTTAACCGGGACTAGCGGGGACTACGAGCAGTACTTC. Encoded protein: CASSLTGTSGDYEQYF.

The chain carries TRBV2 and TRBJ1-4; 7 bases fit TRBD1. Germline CDR1 reads SNHLY; CDR2 reads FYNNEI. This CDR3 contains 16 residues. The V gene end was trimmed by 6 bases and the J gene end by 4 bases; junction bases not matched to a gene: 11. The CDR3 spells CASRQGTRRYNEKLFF. The CDR3 DNA reads TGTGCCAGCAGACAGGGGACAAGGCGGTATAATGAAAAACTGTTTTTT. The full variable domain, its missing parts supplied by reference TRBV2 and TRBJ1-4, is EPEVTQTPSHQVTQMGQEVILRCVPISNHLYFYWYRQILGQKVEFLVSFYNNEISEKSEIFDDQFSVERPDGSNFTLKIRSTKLEDSAMYFCASRQGTRRYNEKLFFGSGTQLSVL.

V gene TRBV5-5 combines with J gene TRBJ2-2, with 8 nucleotides matching TRBD1. V lost 0 bases and J lost 4; bases outside the gene matches: 5. The germline V gene encodes CDR1 SGHKS and CDR2 YYEKEE (reference sequence). The CDR3 runs 16 residues. DNA for the CDR3: TGTGCCAGCAGCTTGGGGACAGGGCTTACCACCGGGGAGCTGTTTTTT. The encoded protein is CASSLGTGLTTGELFF.

The gene calls are TRBV7-3 and TRBJ2-7, with TRBD2 identical over 9 bases. V shed 5 bases, J shed 5 bases, and the junction held 7 bases outside the gene matches. Germline values: CDR1 SGHTA, CDR2 FQGTGA. The CDR3 contains 14 residues. CDR3 in DNA: TGTGCCAGCAGCGTAATAGCGGGAGCAGACGAGCAGTACTTC. Amino acids: CASSVIAGADEQYF.

The chain is built from TRBV2 and TRBJ1-5, with D possibly matching TRBD1 (5 bases). CDR3 length equals 14 residues. Germline values: CDR1 SNHLY, CDR2 FYNNEI. V was clipped by 6 bases and J by 7 bases, with 16 bases between them. The CDR3 DNA reads as TGTGCCAGCAGGGGGGACCTCTCGGAACAGCCCCAGCATTTT. Its protein product is CASRGDLSEQPQHF.

As concerns this clone: The same CDR3 can be traced to other DNA sequences in this sample. V and J are TRBV28 and TRBJ2-1; a possible D gene is TRBD2 (6 bases). The V gene's germline CDR1 is MDHEN and CDR2 SYDVKM. The CDR3 is made up of 14 amino acids. V lost 1 base and J lost 7, with 11 bases in between. CDR3 bases: TGTGCCAGCAGTTTATCTGGAGGGCGGAATGAGCAGTTCTTC. As protein: CASSLSGGRNEQFF.

The DNA of the CDR3 is TGTGCCAGCAGCTTTCCATTTCAGGGAACCTACGAGCAGTACTTC. Protein: CASSFPFQGTYEQYF. The chain has TRBV28 and TRBJ2-7, with a possible D match to TRBD1 (5 bases). V was cut by 6 bases and J by 2 bases, with 17 bases left in between. Germline CDR1 reads MDHEN; CDR2 reads SYDVKM. The CDR3 loop spans 15 amino acids.

The chain is built from TRBV29-1 and TRBJ2-2; possible D gene TRBD1, 5 bases. The ends were cut back, 4 bases at V and 5 bases at J, with 14 bases in the middle. The CDR3 is 14 residues long. Germline V gene sequence: CDR1 SQVTM, CDR2 ANQGSEA. CDR3 nucleotides: TGCAGCGTTGGACAGAGAAGTAGGACCGGGGAGCTGTTTTTT. Encoded protein: CSVGQRSRTGELFF.

V usage is TRBV7-2 and J usage is TRBJ2-1; D possibly corresponds to TRBD2 (5 bases). V was shortened by 5 bases and J by 6 bases, with 20 bases between the two germline ends. In germline, CDR1 is SGHTA, CDR2 FQGNSA. The length of the CDR3 is 16 residues. The CDR3 here is CASSLLGSNLANEQFF. The CDR3 nucleotides are TGTGCCAGCAGCCTCCTGGGGAGTAACCTCGCCAATGAGCAGTTCTTC.

This chain joins TRBV5-4 and TRBJ2-7; D not resolved. The V gene lost 4 bases and the J gene lost 5 bases, with 7 bases spanning the gap. Looked up from germline, CDR1 is SGHNT and CDR2 is YYREEE (reference sequence). The CDR3 consists of 11 residues. The CDR3 here is CASSAINEQYF. DNA for the CDR3: TGTGCCAGCAGCGCCATAAACGAGCAGTACTTC.

The chain uses TRBV6-5 and TRBJ1-1; D remains unclear. V dropped 6 bases and J dropped 6 bases, with 11 bases sitting between them. Germline V gives CDR1 MNHEY, CDR2 SVGAGI. The CDR3 length is 12 residues. CDR3: CASREGFSEAFF. The CDR3 region has the DNA TGTGCCAGCAGGGAGGGTTTCTCTGAAGCTTTCTTT.

The chain links TRBV6-5 to TRBJ1-2; D possibly corresponds to TRBD1 (6 bases). The V end was cut by 7 bases, the J end by 3 bases, with 15 bases between. Germline CDR1 is MNHEY and CDR2 is SVGAGI. CDR3 size: 14 residues. The CDR3 sequence is CASTTHGGHYGYTF. The CDR3 DNA sequence: TGTGCCAGCACGACACACGGGGGGCACTATGGCTACACCTTC.

This rearrangement joins TRBV27 to TRBJ1-2; the D is unclear. The CDR3 has 13 amino acids. Germline-derived CDR1 and CDR2 are MNHEY and SMNVEV (reference sequence). The germline V and J ends were trimmed by 3 bases and 2 bases, with 7 bases remaining between them. The CDR3 is CASSFRANYGYTF. The CDR3 bases are TGTGCCAGCAGTTTCCGAGCCAACTATGGCTACACCTTC.

This clone was seen only once. The V and J genes are TRBV19 and TRBJ2-1; no clear D gene. Between the trimmed V and J ends, which lost 10 bases and 4 bases, there was a span of 8 bases. CDR3 length: 11 amino acids. In germline, CDR1 is LNHDA, CDR2 SQIVND (reference sequence). The CDR3 sequence: CATSYYNEQFF. The CDR3 DNA follows: TGTGCCACTTCATATTACAATGAGCAGTTCTTC.